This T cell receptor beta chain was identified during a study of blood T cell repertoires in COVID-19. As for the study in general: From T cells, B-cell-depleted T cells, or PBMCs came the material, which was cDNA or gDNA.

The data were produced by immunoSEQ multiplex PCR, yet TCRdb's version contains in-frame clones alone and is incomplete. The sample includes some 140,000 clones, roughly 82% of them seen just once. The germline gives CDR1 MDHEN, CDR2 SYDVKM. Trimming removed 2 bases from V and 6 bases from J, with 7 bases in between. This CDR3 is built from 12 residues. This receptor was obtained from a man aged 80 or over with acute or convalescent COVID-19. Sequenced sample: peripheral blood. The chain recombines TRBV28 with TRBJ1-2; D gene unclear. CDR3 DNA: TGTGCCAGCAGTTTAATCCCGGATGGCTACACCTTC. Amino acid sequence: CASSLIPDGYTF.